This TCR beta chain came from a study of cytomegalovirus exposure and HLA in healthy donors (dated by TCRdb to about 2017). With respect to the entire study: An earlier analysis of about 560 of the donors reported under 300 Gb of sequence data and about 120 million unique TCR beta sequences obtained from around 180 million T cells. About 330 gigabases of sequencing data and approximately 91 million unique TCR sequences made up an early release that covered approximately 700 HLA-typed donors. Of the 350 to 450 genotyped donors, approximately 80% fell in the genetic ancestry cluster associated with self-reported Caucasian donors. The study was designed to test whether signatures of past pathogen exposure could be identified by cataloging public T cell receptors. The study used immunosequencing to profile the T cell repertoires of around 600 subjects and linked those repertoires to cytomegalovirus serostatus. In addition to the first cohort of about 650 subjects, a separate validation cohort of 130 or so different subjects was used. To predict cytomegalovirus infection status, the study brought together high-throughput TCR immunosequencing, statistical association of individual TCRs with disease status, and machine learning. A later analysis re-examined previously published TCR beta repertoires from around 670 donors and added high-resolution HLA genotyping to investigate patterns of TCR occurrence. Rather than using new phenotypic data, the later analysis identified candidate immune exposures from TCR beta sequences and from how often those sequences occurred across donors. To decide whether each TCR beta V gene segment behaved as functional or pseudogenic, an earlier analysis of fewer than 750 of the donors relied on high-throughput TCR beta sequencing. Donor age, sex, ethnicity and CMV serostatus were compiled alongside the repertoire data. Genome-wide SNP genotypes for about 65% of the 666 donors were used in a later genetic analysis, which treated that subset as a discovery cohort. All discovery cohort repertoires had been generated using a single sequencing platform. HLA typing included class I and class II loci at four-digit resolution. Typing coverage differed by locus: A, B, C, DRB1 and DQB1 were typed in roughly 620-640 donors, DQA1 in about 560, DPA1 in approximately 610, and DPB1 in roughly 450. Because of strong linkage in the cohort, four or five DR-DQ haplotypes were treated as single units for association and clustering. Across roughly 420 genotyped donors of the cohort, an average of about 240,000 unique TCR beta nucleotide sequences per donor were sequenced, and approximately 19% of those sequences were non-productive.

The cohort consisted of 666 healthy bone marrow donors. All cohort members were sampled while nominally healthy, although unrecorded immune exposures were likely present. The donor tested CMV seronegative, placing the donor among the roughly 340 seronegative members of the cohort. Each donor provided a peripheral blood sample, and peripheral blood mononuclear cells were used for TCR beta sequencing. The Qiagen DNeasy Blood Extraction Kit was used to extract genomic DNA from the blood cell samples. A distance of 15 bases separates the germline ends of V and J, which lose 7 bases and 6 bases respectively. The germline V gene gives CDR1 as MNHNS and CDR2 as SASEGT. Its CDR3 holds 13 amino acids, cysteine through phenylalanine. The sequence is cut down to CDR3 DNA, 39 bases in frame from base 1. Summary of the overall study and its limitations: Only TCR beta chains were sequenced in this cohort, and the absence of alpha or paired-chain data limited detectable features. Broadly in line with IMGT annotations, most TCR beta V segments showed up in productive rearrangements about 90% or about 30% of the time in an earlier analysis of under 700 of the donors. A cluster of highly shared sequence variants was judged likely to be a technical artifact of the sequencing pipeline. For the cohort, immune exposure information was limited to CMV serostatus. A further reported finding was that TCR beta sequences accurately predicted the HLA-A and HLA-B alleles for most subjects in the first cohort. Because the 87-base-pair reads could not distinguish some IMGT-functional V segments, including TRBV6-2 and TRBV6-3, those segments were excluded. Strong co-occurrence of HLA alleles, especially DR and DQ, made assigning TCR associations to individual alleles difficult. Correlated functional status among segregating V segments might be attributable to linkage disequilibrium, but an unknown experimental factor could not be ruled out. Sequencing depth was assumed to be roughly uniform across donors in the presence/absence analyses, though that assumption may not hold. According to the authors, the approach could potentially be generalized to other disease states and immunological phenotypes. In vitro tests confirmed that a few of the cytomegalovirus-associated TCR beta chains recognize cytomegalovirus antigens. An association between a missense DCLRE1C variant and V-gene and J-gene trimming of TCR beta chains was found in a later genetic analysis and replicated in an independent cohort. In a later analysis, TCR association rates were found to vary across HLA loci, with the most associated TCRs seen for DRB1 alleles and the fewest for HLA-C alleles. Because counts were too low, about 18 rarely observed V segments, including chromosome 9 orphons, were excluded from the earlier analysis of several hundred of the donors. The classifier was reported to diagnose cytomegalovirus status with high specificity and sensitivity in both the original and validation cohorts. A later analysis found that most CMV-associated TCR beta chains appeared HLA-restricted, with HLA associations seemingly driven largely by CMV exposure. Most TCR sequences were seen in very few donors, while some public TCRs were found in many individuals. According to a later analysis, parvovirus B19, influenza, CMV and Epstein-Barr virus appeared linked to several top co-occurrence clusters. A later analysis associated about 18,000 TCR beta sequences with specific HLA alleles at a false discovery rate of 0.05. The study listed 164 TCR beta chains as associated with cytomegalovirus. HLA typing was unavailable for some donors at each locus, so association tests used only the typed subset. According to a later genetic analysis, donors in an Asian-associated ancestry cluster had fewer N-insertions in productive TCRs than the approximately 670-donor mean. A later analysis found that HLA-associated TCR beta chains were more clonally expanded and had lower generation probabilities than equally common non-associated chains.

Library preparation was by the immunoSEQ multiplex PCR assay. For the multiplex PCR, a mixture combining 60 forward primers for TCR Vbeta segments and 13 reverse primers for TCR Jbeta segments was used. The CDR3 region of rearranged TCR beta genes was amplified from genomic DNA with a multiplex PCR assay. Amplified TCR beta libraries were sequenced as 87-base-pair reads on the Illumina HiSeq System. From the authors' description of their analysis: A later analysis tallied around 87 million unique TCR beta chains across the roughly 610 repertoires, and around 10 million of those chains were shared by two or more donors. To remove PCR and sequencing errors, raw reads were error-corrected and collapsed into unique sequences using a nearest-neighbor algorithm that merged closely related sequences. CDR3 sequences were aligned to IMGT reference sequences to assign V, D and J gene segments. For a sequence to be retained, a match of at least six nucleotides was required to both a V gene segment and a J gene segment. A rearrangement was called productive if the CDR3 had no stop codons and remained in frame with V and J, and every other rearrangement was called non-productive. CDR3 was defined according to IMGT convention as the region running from the second conserved V-encoded cysteine to the conserved J-encoded phenylalanine. Sequences without an unambiguous match to a single V gene segment were excluded from the earlier analysis of about 600 of the donors. An earlier analysis of 500 to 700 of the donors classified V segments as functional when productive rearrangements were above 56.7% and as segregating when the standard deviation between donors was above 5%. A statistical classification framework was developed to diagnose cytomegalovirus status using the catalog of TCR beta chain sequences. A later analysis assigned V and J genes by comparing TCR nucleotide sequences with IMGT/GENE-DB human TR gene sequences. The TCRdist pipeline was used in a later analysis to assign CDR3 sequences and most-parsimonious VDJ recombination scenarios. In a later analysis, every TCR beta chain was defined by the combination of its CDR3 amino acid sequence and its V-gene family, and reads without a unique V-gene family were dropped. As a way to deal with suspected cross-contamination and a sequencing artifact, a later analysis dropped approximately 570 nucleotide sequences that were highly shared and had low generation probability. A later analysis calculated a clonal expansion index for each public chain from normalized within-repertoire ranks of inferred template counts. In a later analysis, generation probabilities were computed with a VDJ recombination model fitted to out-of-frame rearrangements, and the resulting probabilities were checked against IGoR. A later analysis scored TCR-TCR, TCR-HLA and TCR-CMV co-occurrence with hypergeometric tests, applying a repertoire-size bias correction to TCR pairs. In a later analysis, false discovery rates were estimated by permuting HLA or CMV assignments 20 times. In a later analysis, co-occurring TCRs were grouped with DBSCAN, and TCRdist sequence similarity was added when clustering was performed within HLA-allele-positive subsets. For co-occurrence clustering, repertoires with fewer than 30,000 or more than 120,000 public chains were excluded, along with four or five repertoires with anomalous nucleotide sharing. The table comes from immuneACCESS by way of TCRdb, which keeps in-frame sequences with V and J called. Part of the clones is missing from these tables; in studies checked, under half for an unresolved V gene and the rest for unknown reasons. The V and J calls and the clone size are those of that table, but D and trimming were determined from the DNA. Across this sample there are about 150,000 clones, with over 80% seen only once. The ten largest account for approximately 1.4% of the sample.

This clone was found a few times. The antigen this receptor binds is unknown. No per-base quality is available; no much larger clone lies one base away. The source of this sequence is a woman under 30 in good health and CMV-seronegative. This chain is built from TRBV6-1 and TRBJ1-2; the D gene is perhaps TRBD1, from 6 matching bases. The sequenced material came from PBMCs. This receptor has the CDR3 CASTAQGGNGYTF. In nucleotides, the sequence is TGTGCCAGCACCGCACAGGGTGGAAATGGCTACACCTTC.